A selection of T cell receptor beta chains follows, all from one sample in a study of metastatic and nonmetastatic thyroid tumors. Using MiXCR, TCRdb reanalyzed the PCR reads. Of 15,000 to 20,000 clones in the sample, about 31% were seen once. The sequenced material came from tumor tissue. Receptor source: a female donor with papillary thyroid cancer or a benign thyroid nodule (not recorded which). Some clones in this sample may be carry-over from other donors' samples. CDR3s leave out the opening cysteine and the closing phenylalanine or tryptophan.

j_call | cdr3_length | v_call | cdr3_aa
TRBJ1-3 | 13 | TRBV7-9 | ASSPRGGMLNSIY
TRBJ2-7 | 12 | TRBV5-1 | ASSLGAGGNEQY
TRBJ1-6 | 12 | TRBV20-1 | STAGPRPTSTLH
TRBJ2-2 | 12 | TRBV20-1 | SARGTSDTGELF
TRBJ1-6 | 13 | TRBV2 | ASMGNEGIRRPLH
TRBJ2-7 | 13 | TRBV28 | ASSLFLAGLEEQY
TRBJ1-1 | 14 | TRBV28 | ASSVLPGNGDTEAF
TRBJ1-1 | 13 | TRBV19 | ASSIVGTGKTEAF
TRBJ2-7 | 11 | TRBV7-2 | ASSLGQGLEQY
TRBJ2-1 | 13 | TRBV6-1 | ASSRTSGPYNEQF
TRBJ1-4 | 11 | TRBV18 | ASTGGTNEKLF
TRBJ1-2 | 10 | TRBV28 | ASSSNPYGYT
TRBJ1-4 | 14 | TRBV4-2 | ASSQESTGTYEKLF
TRBJ1-2 | 12 | TRBV18 | ASSPLGQQYGYT